The 14 T cell receptor beta chains in this list originate from one sample, sequenced in a study of cytomegalovirus exposure and HLA in healthy donors. PCR amplification relied on 60 Vbeta primers (plus 13 Jbeta primers). Clones were read by immunoSEQ multiplex PCR, and TCRdb kept only the in-frame ones, dropping some. Of around 190,000 clones in the sample, 79% are singletons; the top ten hold approximately 4%. Sequencing was done on a sample of PBMCs. The origin of the receptors is a woman between 25 and 40 years old in good health and CMV-seropositive.

This clone has just a few counts. Within the sample, other DNA sequences also encode this same CDR3. The rearrangement links TRBV2 to TRBJ1-1, with 7 bases identical to TRBD1. Germline V gives CDR1 SNHLY, CDR2 FYNNEI. V was pared by 4 bases and J by 11 bases, with 4 bases of the junction left unmatched. The CDR3 contains 11 residues. The CDR3 DNA reads as TGTGCCAGCAGTGGACAGGGTGTTGCTTTCTTT. Protein product: CASSGQGVAFF.

The gene calls are TRBV9 and TRBJ1-2; D not certain. Germline CDR1 reads SGDLS; CDR2 reads YYNGEE. The CDR3 extends over 14 amino acids. Trimming cost V 3 bases and J 5 bases, with 14 bases left between them. The CDR3 nucleotides are TGTGCCAGCAGCGGGGCGACCAGCTGGTATGGCTACACCTTC. Translating it yields CASSGATSWYGYTF.

The chain uses TRBV5-1 and TRBJ2-3; tentatively, D is TRBD2 (5 bases). This CDR3 has 15 residues. CDR1 is SGHRS and CDR2 is YFSETQ in the germline V gene. V shed 7 bases and J shed 0 bases, with 15 bases lying between them. For the CDR3, the DNA is TGCGCCAGCCGAACGGGGTCTTCTAGCACAGATACGCAGTATTTT. It encodes CASRTGSSSTDTQYF.

The rearrangement uses TRBV5-1 and TRBJ2-1; D might be TRBD2 (6 bases). The CDR3 runs 15 residues. Germline lookup yields CDR1 SGHRS and CDR2 YFSETQ. Between the trimmed V and J ends, which lost 1 base and 2 bases, there was a span of 10 bases. DNA for the CDR3: TGCGCCAGCAGCTTGATAGCGGAACCCTACAATGAGCAGTTCTTC. Translation: CASSLIAEPYNEQFF.

CDR3 DNA sequence: TGTGCCAGCAGCCCATCCGGGACAGTAGATGAAAAACTGTTTTTT. It yields the protein CASSPSGTVDEKLFF. This sequence joins TRBV7-2 and TRBJ1-4; 7 bases fit TRBD1. Germline V lookup: CDR1 SGHTA, CDR2 FQGNSA. With V trimmed by 5 bases and J by 6 bases, 9 bases remained unmatched. The CDR3 is made up of 15 amino acids.

J is TRBJ2-5 and V is TRBV7-9, with a tentative D call TRBD2 (6 bases). CDR3 length: 12 residues. The V and J ends lost 4 bases and 4 bases respectively, with 7 bases between them. Germline-derived CDR1 and CDR2 are SEHNR and FQNEAQ (reference sequence). CDR3 coding DNA: TGTGCCAGCAGCTATAGCGGAGAGACCCAGTACTTC. As protein: CASSYSGETQYF. Supplemented by reference TRBV7-9 and TRBJ2-5, the full variable domain reads DTGVSQNPRHKITKRGQNVTFRCDPISEHNRLYWYRQTLGQGPEFLTYFQNEAQLEKSRLLSDRFSAERPKGSFSTLEIQRTEQGDSAMYLCASSYSGETQYFGPGTRLLVL.

This clone was seen a few times. J is TRBJ1-4 and V is TRBV5-6, with 8 positions matching TRBD1. CDR1 SGHDT and CDR2 YYEEEE come from the germline V gene. V was clipped by 2 bases and J by 7 bases; unmatched bases: 4. The CDR3 is made up of 14 amino acids. In DNA form, the CDR3 reads TGTGCCAGCAGCTTTTACAGGGGGTTTGAAAAACTGTTTTTT. As protein: CASSFYRGFEKLFF.

This rearrangement joins TRBV19 to TRBJ2-7; possible D gene TRBD1, 5 bases. Trimming left V 3 bases short and J 5 bases short, with 11 bases between. The CDR3 extends over 13 amino acids. Germline V gene data show CDR1 as LNHDA and CDR2 as SQIVND (reference sequence). CDR3 nucleotides: TGTGCCAGTAGTATGTTGGGGCTGGACGAGCAGTACTTC. This encodes CASSMLGLDEQYF.

The rearrangement joins TRBV5-1 to TRBJ1-4; 7 bases are shared with TRBD1. CDR1 SGHRS and CDR2 YFSETQ come from the germline V gene. The ends lost 5 bases at V and 6 bases at J; junction bases unmatched: 13. This CDR3 has 16 residues. The CDR3 nucleotides read TGCGCCAGCAGGCGTGCCAAAGGGGGCGGGGATGAAAAACTGTTTTTT. It specifies CASRRAKGGGDEKLFF.

The chain uses TRBV7-9 and TRBJ1-1; perhaps TRBD1 as D (6 bases). Trimming left V 4 bases short and J 13 bases short, with 19 bases between. This CDR3 is built from 13 residues. Germline values: CDR1 SEHNR, CDR2 FQNEAQ (reference sequence). CDR3 nucleotide sequence: TGTGCCAGCAGCTCGGACGGACAGTCCCCGTTTTTCTTT. Amino acid sequence: CASSSDGQSPFFF.

The chain has TRBV6-6 and TRBJ1-1; maybe TRBD1 (5 bases). V lost 2 bases, J lost 6 bases, and 16 bases lay in between. This CDR3 contains 15 residues. CDR1 is MNHNY, CDR2 SVGAGI, per germline (reference sequence). CDR3 sequence reads: CASSYGSAGVAEAFF. CDR3 DNA: TGTGCCAGCAGTTACGGGTCAGCGGGGGTGGCTGAAGCTTTCTTT.

The J gene is TRBJ2-3, the V gene TRBV9, with 7 bases aligning to TRBD1. The germline V gene encodes CDR1 SGDLS and CDR2 YYNGEE. V lost 0 bases and J lost 0; bases outside the gene matches: 10. This CDR3 spans 18 amino acids. The CDR3, as DNA: TGTGCCAGCAGCGTAGCTGGAGGACAGGATACTAGCACAGATACGCAGTATTTT. Translation: CASSVAGGQDTSTDTQYF.

This chain links TRBV25-1 with TRBJ1-2; D gene unclear. V was trimmed by 1 base and J by 4 bases, leaving 10 bases between them. CDR3 size: 14 residues. CDR1 is MGHDK and CDR2 is SYGVNS in the germline V gene. CDR3 nucleotide sequence: TGTGCCAGCAGTGAATTGGGGAGATCCTATGGCTACACCTTC. Residues: CASSELGRSYGYTF.

This clone occurred a few times. The CDR3: CASSEGLSTDTQYF. The CDR3 bases are TGTGCCAGCAGTGAAGGACTAAGCACAGATACGCAGTATTTT. V is TRBV6-4 and J is TRBJ2-3; a weak D match, TRBD2 (6 bases). V was pared by 3 bases and J by 0 bases, with 7 bases between. This CDR3 spans 14 amino acids. CDR1 and CDR2 from the germline V gene are MRHNA and SNTAGT.